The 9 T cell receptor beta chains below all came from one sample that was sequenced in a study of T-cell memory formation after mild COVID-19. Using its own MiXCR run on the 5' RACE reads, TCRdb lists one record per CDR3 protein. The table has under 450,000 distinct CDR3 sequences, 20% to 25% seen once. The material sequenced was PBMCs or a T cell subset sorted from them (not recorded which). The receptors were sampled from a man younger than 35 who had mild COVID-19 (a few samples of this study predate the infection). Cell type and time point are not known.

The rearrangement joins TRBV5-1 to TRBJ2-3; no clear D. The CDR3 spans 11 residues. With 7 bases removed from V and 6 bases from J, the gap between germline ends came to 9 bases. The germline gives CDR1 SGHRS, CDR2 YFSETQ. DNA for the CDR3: TGCGCCAGCGGGTTGGGGGATACGCAGTATTTT. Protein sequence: CASGLGDTQYF.

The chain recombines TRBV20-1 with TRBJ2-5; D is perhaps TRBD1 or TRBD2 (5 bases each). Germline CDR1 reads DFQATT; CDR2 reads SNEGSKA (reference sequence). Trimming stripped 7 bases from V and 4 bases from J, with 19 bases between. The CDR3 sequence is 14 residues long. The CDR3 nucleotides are TGCAGTGGGGCGAGGGACGTTCACAGAGAGACCCAGTACTTC. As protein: CSGARDVHRETQYF.

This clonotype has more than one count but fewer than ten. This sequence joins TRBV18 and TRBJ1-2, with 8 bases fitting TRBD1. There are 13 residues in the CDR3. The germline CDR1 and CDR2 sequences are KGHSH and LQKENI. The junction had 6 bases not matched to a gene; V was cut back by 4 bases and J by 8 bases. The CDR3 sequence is CASSQTTGEGYTF. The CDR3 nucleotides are TGTGCCAGCTCACAAACGACAGGGGAAGGCTACACCTTC.

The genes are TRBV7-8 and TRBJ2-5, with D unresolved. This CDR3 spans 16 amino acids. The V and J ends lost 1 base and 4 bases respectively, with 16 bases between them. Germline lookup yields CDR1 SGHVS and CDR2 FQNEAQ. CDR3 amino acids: CASSLGSSSSGETQYF. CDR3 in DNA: TGTGCCAGCAGCTTAGGGTCCAGTTCCTCAGGAGAGACCCAGTACTTC.

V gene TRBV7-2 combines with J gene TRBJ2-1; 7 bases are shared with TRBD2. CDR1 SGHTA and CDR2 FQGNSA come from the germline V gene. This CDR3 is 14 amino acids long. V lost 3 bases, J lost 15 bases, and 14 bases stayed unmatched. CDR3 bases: TGTGCCAGCAGCTTTAGGGGCGGAGCCGGGGGGTGGTTCTTC. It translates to CASSFRGGAGGWFF. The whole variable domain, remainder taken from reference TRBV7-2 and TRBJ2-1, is GAGVSQSPSNKVTEKGKDVELRCDPISGHTALYWYRQSLGQGLEFLIYFQGNSAPDKSGLPSDRFSAERTGGSVSTLTIQRTQQEDSAVYLCASSFRGGAGGWFFGPGTRLTVL.

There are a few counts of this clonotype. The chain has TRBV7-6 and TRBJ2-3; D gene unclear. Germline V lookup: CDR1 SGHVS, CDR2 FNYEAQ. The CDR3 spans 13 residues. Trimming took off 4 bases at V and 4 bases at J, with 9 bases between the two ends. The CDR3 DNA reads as TGTGCCAGCAGCTCCATTTTGTCAGATACGCAGTATTTT. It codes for CASSSILSDTQYF.

CDR3 residues: CASTQGFGQPQHF. The CDR3 coding sequence is TGTGCCAGTACACAGGGGTTCGGGCAGCCCCAGCATTTT. This chain uses TRBV7-9 with TRBJ1-5; 7 nucleotides match TRBD1. CDR3 length: 13 residues. Looked up from germline, CDR1 is SEHNR and CDR2 is FQNEAQ (reference sequence). The junction had 9 bases not matched to a gene; V was cut back by 9 bases and J by 7 bases.

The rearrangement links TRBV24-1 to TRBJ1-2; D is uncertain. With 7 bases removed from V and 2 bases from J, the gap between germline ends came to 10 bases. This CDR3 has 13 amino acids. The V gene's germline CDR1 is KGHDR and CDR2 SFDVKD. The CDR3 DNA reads TGTGCCACCAGCCCGGACGGGAACTATGGCTACACCTTC. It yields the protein CATSPDGNYGYTF.

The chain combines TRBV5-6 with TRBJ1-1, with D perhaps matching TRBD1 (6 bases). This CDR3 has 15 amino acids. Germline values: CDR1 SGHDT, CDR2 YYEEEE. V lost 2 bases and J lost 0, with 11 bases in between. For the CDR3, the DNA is TGTGCCAGCAGCTTCATACAGGGAATGAACACTGAAGCTTTCTTT. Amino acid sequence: CASSFIQGMNTEAFF.